This T cell receptor beta chain comes out of a study of T cells in Graves' hyperthyroidism and ophthalmopathy. This clonotype was counted between two and nine times. The antigen remains unidentified. Study conclusions and caveats: The majority of expanded thyroid clonotypes above 0.001 also appeared in blood.

The blood was taken when hyperthyroidism was first diagnosed, before any ophthalmopathy symptoms showed up. Roughly 10 ml of fresh peripheral blood supplied the PBMCs. The CDR3 is 15 amino acids. V lost 4 bases, J lost 6 bases, and 9 bases stayed unmatched. CDR1 and CDR2 from the germline V gene are SGHDT and YYEEEE. RNA transcripts served as the template for amplifying TCR beta CDR3 regions. Carried out on the TCR CDR3, a first-round RT-PCR used the HTBI primer set. MiXCR, run by TCRdb on the multiplex PCR reads, gives a single entry per CDR3 protein. The sample holds more than 300,000 distinct CDR3 sequences, approximately 18% seen once.

This chain uses TRBV5-6 with TRBJ2-3, with 9 bases aligning to TRBD2. The sample taken for sequencing was blood. The TCR originated in a woman in her twenties or thirties with Graves' hyperthyroidism that later progressed to Graves' ophthalmopathy. The CDR3 protein is CASSRLTAGGDTQYF. CDR3 bases: TGTGCCAGCAGCCGTCTGACAGCGGGAGGCGATACGCAGTATTTT. Full variable domain (remainder filled in from reference TRBV5-6 and TRBJ2-3): DAGVTQSPTHLIKTRGQQVTLRCSPKSGHDTVSWYQQALGQGPQFIFQYYEEEERQRGNFPDRFSGHQFPNYSSELNVNALLLGDSALYLCASSRLTAGGDTQYFGPGTRLTVL.